The 21 T cell receptor beta chains below come from one sample, sequenced in a study of CD8 T cells in ankylosing spondylitis. TCRdb itself ran the 5' RACE reads through MiXCR, one entry per CDR3 protein. In the table there are more than 150,000 distinct CDR3 sequences, 15% to 20% of which are singletons. Sequencing used blood, either unsorted or a sorted T cell fraction (not recorded which). The source is a male donor aged 10 to 30 with ankylosing spondylitis or in good health (not recorded which).

This clonotype has at least ten counts. This chain joins TRBV27 and TRBJ1-2; D gene unclear. In germline, CDR1 is MNHEY, CDR2 SMNVEV (reference sequence). This CDR3 is 12 amino acids long. V was pared by 3 bases and J by 7 bases, with 9 bases between. The CDR3 coding sequence is TGTGCCAGCAGTTTCCTCGGACGTGGCTACACCTTC. It encodes CASSFLGRGYTF.

This clonotype came up a few times. The gene calls are TRBV29-1 and TRBJ2-2; 7 nucleotides agree with TRBD1. The germline V gene encodes CDR1 SQVTM and CDR2 ANQGSEA. V gave up 7 bases and J gave up 1 base; unmatched junction bases: 0. CDR3 size: 12 residues. The CDR3 region is CSGTGNTGELFF. The CDR3 nucleotides read TGCAGCGGGACAGGGAACACCGGGGAGCTGTTTTTT.

This clonotype was observed many times. The rearrangement uses TRBV7-3 and TRBJ2-1, with 9 nucleotides matching TRBD2. Trimming cost V 1 base and J 5 bases; bases outside gene matches: 6. This CDR3 has 16 residues. In germline, CDR1 is SGHTA, CDR2 FQGTGA. CDR3: CASSLIGVAGDNEQFF. CDR3 coding DNA: TGTGCCAGCAGCTTAATCGGGGTAGCGGGAGACAATGAGCAGTTCTTC.

The CDR3 protein is CASRLATCTDINYGYTF. For the CDR3, the DNA is TGTGCAAGTCGCTTAGCGACTTGCACAGACATAAACTATGGCTACACCTTC. This chain connects TRBV12-2 to TRBJ1-2. TRBV12-2 is deemed a pseudogene. This CDR3 has 17 amino acids.

In the case of this clonotype: An end of the junction differs from the germline gene, which may be a read error. The chain combines TRBV6-5 with TRBJ1-2; D unclear. The CDR3 length is 12 residues. The germline gives CDR1 MNHEY, CDR2 SVGAGI. In DNA form, the CDR3 reads TGTGCCAGCGGCGGAGGGAACTATGGCTACCCCTTC. Protein sequence: CASGGGNYGYPF.

This clonotype was seen at least ten times. The chain links TRBV29-1 to TRBJ2-7; tentative D call: TRBD2 (6 bases). CDR1 and CDR2 (germline): SQVTM, ANQGSEA. The length of the CDR3 is 13 residues. V lost 4 bases and J 2 bases, leaving 12 bases between the germline ends. The CDR3 here is CSVVSSGTYEQYF. DNA of the CDR3: TGCAGCGTTGTAAGTAGCGGCACCTACGAGCAGTACTTC.

This clonotype was seen at least ten times. The J gene is TRBJ1-3, the V gene TRBV28; TRBD1 matches 8 bases. Per germline, CDR1 MDHEN and CDR2 SYDVKM. The CDR3 loop spans 16 amino acids. The trim removed 4 bases at V and 5 bases at J, leaving 10 bases unmatched. The DNA of the CDR3 is TGTGCCAGCAGTTCGGGACAGGACACGAGGAGAAACACCATATATTTT. Residues: CASSSGQDTRRNTIYF. The entire variable domain, with the rest obtained from reference TRBV28 and TRBJ1-3, is as follows: DVKVTQSSRYLVKRTGEKVFLECVQDMDHENMFWYRQDPGLGLRLIYFSYDVKMKEKGDIPEGYSVSREKKERFSLILESASTNQTSMYLCASSSGQDTRRNTIYFGEGSWLTVV.

The sample holds many counts of this clonotype. The chain employs TRBV29-1 and TRBJ2-1; 10 bases match TRBD2. CDR1 and CDR2 (germline): SQVTM, ANQGSEA. Trimming at V came to 6 bases and at J to 4 bases, leaving 9 bases not matched to a gene. There are 15 residues in the CDR3. The CDR3 DNA reads TGCAGCGTGGTAACCACTAGCGGGGTTTACAATGAGCAGTTCTTC. It is translated as CSVVTTSGVYNEQFF.

The table lists this clonotype with many counts. V is TRBV12-3 or TRBV12-4 and J is TRBJ2-1; D possibly corresponds to TRBD2 (5 bases). The CDR3 runs to 13 residues. Trimming took 6 bases from V and 4 from J, leaving 10 bases between them. The CDR3 sequence: CASRPGLYNEQFF. The CDR3 nucleotides are TGTGCCAGCAGACCAGGACTGTACAATGAGCAGTTCTTC.

The table lists this clonotype with many counts. The chain is built from TRBV7-2 and TRBJ2-2, with TRBD2 identical over 12 bases. V dropped 5 bases and J dropped 4; count of bases not matched to a gene: 5. CDR3 length equals 16 residues. Germline V CDR1 and CDR2: SGHTA, FQGNSA. The CDR3 nucleotides read TGTGCCAGCAGCCTCCGGACTAGCGGGATCACCGGGGAGCTGTTTTTT. Amino acid sequence: CASSLRTSGITGELFF.

This clonotype has ten or more counts. V gene TRBV2 combines with J gene TRBJ2-5, with D possibly TRBD2 on 6 matching bases. Trimming left V 7 bases short and J 5 bases short, with 11 bases between. Per the germline V gene, CDR1 is SNHLY and CDR2 is FYNNEI. The CDR3 contains 12 residues. CDR3 amino acids: CASMEGPETQYF. CDR3 DNA sequence: TGTGCCAGCATGGAGGGGCCTGAGACCCAGTACTTC.

This clonotype has a count of ten or more. The V and J genes are TRBV12-3 or TRBV12-4 and TRBJ2-1; a weak D match, TRBD1 (6 bases). V lost 5 bases and J lost 8, with 25 bases in between. The CDR3 is made up of 17 amino acids. The CDR3 spells CASSPPRDTSESDEQFF. Written as DNA, the CDR3 is TGTGCCAGCAGTCCCCCCCGGGACACCTCGGAGAGTGATGAGCAGTTCTTC.

The V gene is TRBV7-8, the J gene TRBJ2-5; 8 nucleotides align to TRBD1. V shed 1 base, J shed 5 bases, and the junction held 12 bases outside the gene matches. CDR1 and CDR2 (germline): SGHVS, FQNEAQ. CDR3 size: 17 residues. The CDR3 coding sequence is TGTGCCAGCAGCTTAGACGGACAGGGAAAAAAGCGGGAGACCCAGTACTTC. Amino acid sequence: CASSLDGQGKKRETQYF.

There are a few counts of this clonotype. This chain joins TRBV10-1 and TRBJ2-1; TRBD2 might be the D (7 bases). Trimming shortened V by 1 base and J by 2 bases, and 12 bases separated the two germline ends. The length of the CDR3 is 16 residues. Germline lookup yields CDR1 WNHNN and CDR2 SYGVQD (reference sequence). The CDR3 sequence: CASSELAGDTYNEQFF. CDR3 nucleotide sequence: TGCGCCAGCAGTGAGTTGGCGGGGGACACCTACAATGAGCAGTTCTTC.

The chain recombines TRBV7-2 with TRBJ2-2, with no clear D. Germline-derived CDR1 and CDR2 are SGHTA and FQGNSA. Trimming shortened V by 5 bases and J by 3 bases, and 13 bases separated the two germline ends. CDR3 length: 15 amino acids. The CDR3 sequence: CASSKNNQYTGELFF. The CDR3 coding sequence is TGTGCCAGCAGCAAAAACAATCAGTACACCGGGGAGCTGTTTTTT.

This clonotype has ten or more counts. The rearrangement uses TRBV6-2 or TRBV6-3 and TRBJ2-7; D remains ambiguous. This CDR3 is 14 amino acids long. Germline V lookup: CDR1 MNHEY, CDR2 SVGEGT. V was cut by 8 bases and J by 2 bases, with 16 bases left in between. CDR3 DNA: TGTGCCAGCTTAGCCGGCGACTTTGCCTACGAGCAGTACTTC. Protein: CASLAGDFAYEQYF.

The gene calls are TRBV6-1 and TRBJ2-7, with D possibly matching TRBD2 (5 bases). The V end was cut by 4 bases, the J end by 3 bases, with 13 bases between. Germline CDR1 and CDR2: MNHNS and SASEGT. The CDR3 is made up of 14 amino acids. CDR3 protein: CASSADHSGYEQYV. The CDR3 DNA sequence: TGTGCCAGCAGTGCAGATCACAGCGGCTACGAGCAGTACGTC.

This clonotype was seen ten or more times. V gene TRBV28 combines with J gene TRBJ2-7, with D tentatively TRBD1 (6 bases). CDR1 and CDR2 from the germline V gene are MDHEN and SYDVKM. Trimming took off 6 bases at V and 3 bases at J, with 15 bases between the two ends. This CDR3 has 14 amino acids. CDR3 bases: TGTGCCAGCAGGGCCGGGACAAGCAACTACGAGCAGTACTTC. Residues: CASRAGTSNYEQYF.

This clonotype occurred many times. The CDR3 here is CASSFSETGPHYEQYF. The CDR3 DNA reads TGTGCCAGCAGCTTTTCTGAGACAGGTCCCCACTACGAGCAGTACTTC. The chain employs TRBV13 and TRBJ2-7; D may be TRBD1 (6 bases). V was shortened by 3 bases and J by 3 bases, with 18 bases between the two germline ends. The CDR3 spans 16 residues. Germline assignment: CDR1 PRHDT and CDR2 FYEKMQ (reference sequence).

This clonotype has a count of ten or more. The chain combines TRBV3-1 with TRBJ2-1; 11 bases agree with TRBD2. Trimming removed 3 bases from V and 7 bases from J; junction bases left unmatched: 17. The germline V gene has CDR1 LGHDT and CDR2 YNNKEL (reference sequence). The CDR3 has 19 amino acids. The DNA of the CDR3 is TGTGCCAGCAGCCACCAGGGCGGTAGCGGGAGGGCCTTTTGGAATGAGCAGTTCTTC. It encodes CASSHQGGSGRAFWNEQFF.

This chain links TRBV20-1 with TRBJ2-7, with TRBD2 identical over 7 bases. There are 11 residues in the CDR3. Germline lookup yields CDR1 DFQATT and CDR2 SNEGSKA (reference sequence). The chain's CDR3 is CRAGGSYEQYF. The DNA for the CDR3 is TGCAGGGCGGGCGGGAGCTACGAGCAGTACTTC.